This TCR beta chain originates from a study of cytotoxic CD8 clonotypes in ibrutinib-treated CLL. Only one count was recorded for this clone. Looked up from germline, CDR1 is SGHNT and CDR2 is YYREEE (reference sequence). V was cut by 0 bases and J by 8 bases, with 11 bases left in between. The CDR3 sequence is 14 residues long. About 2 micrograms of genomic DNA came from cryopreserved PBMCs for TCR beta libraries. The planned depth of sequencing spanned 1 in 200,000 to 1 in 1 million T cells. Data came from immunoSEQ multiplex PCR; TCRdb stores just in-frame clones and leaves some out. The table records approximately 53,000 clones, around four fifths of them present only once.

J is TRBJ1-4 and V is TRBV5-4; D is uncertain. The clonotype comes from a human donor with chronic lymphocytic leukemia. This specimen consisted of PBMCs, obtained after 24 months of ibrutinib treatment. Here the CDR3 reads CASSLGHDLEKLFF. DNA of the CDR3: TGTGCCAGCAGCTTGGGACATGATCTCGAAAAACTGTTTTTT.